What follows are 23 T cell receptor beta chains derived from one specimen sequenced in a study of response to subunit inactivated influenza vaccine. TCRdb reanalysed the RT-PCR reads using MiXCR and keeps one entry per CDR3 protein. This table holds about 500,000 distinct CDR3 sequences, approximately 15% found once. The sequences come from CD4+ T cells sorted from PBMCs, collected around 25 months after vaccination. The receptors originated from a man aged 50-75 years who received an inactivated influenza vaccine.

Written as DNA, the CDR3 is TGTGCCAGCAGCCACGGGACAGGGAGTAACTATGGCTACACCTTC. Translating gives CASSHGTGSNYGYTF. The rearrangement joins TRBV4-2 to TRBJ1-2, with 9 bases aligning to TRBD1. Germline CDR1 and CDR2: LGHNA and YNFKEQ. Germline trimming cut 3 bases from V and 1 base from J; bases unmatched to any gene: 3. This CDR3 has 15 amino acids.

This chain joins TRBV6-4 and TRBJ2-1; a weak D match, TRBD1 (5 bases). CDR3 length equals 14 residues. Trimming took off 6 bases at V and 8 bases at J, with 17 bases between the two ends. CDR1 is MRHNA and CDR2 is SNTAGT in the germline V gene. Here the CDR3 reads CASRGFQGEDEQFF. In nucleotides, the CDR3 is TGTGCCAGCAGGGGGTTTCAAGGGGAAGATGAGCAGTTCTTC.

This clonotype was seen a handful of times. This chain joins TRBV5-8 and TRBJ2-1; 10 bases align to TRBD1. Germline lookup yields CDR1 SGHTS and CDR2 YDEGEE. CDR3 length: 15 residues. Trimming cost V 4 bases and J 2 bases; bases outside gene matches: 3. CDR3: CASSGGQGAYNEQFF. The CDR3 nucleotides are TGTGCCAGCAGCGGCGGACAGGGGGCCTACAATGAGCAGTTCTTC.

The rearrangement joins TRBV20-1 to TRBJ2-7, with TRBD2 identical over 11 bases. The trim removed 3 bases at V and 2 bases at J, leaving 9 bases unmatched. This CDR3 contains 16 residues. Germline V CDR1 and CDR2: DFQATT, SNEGSKA (reference sequence). The CDR3 DNA reads as TGCAGTGCTAGGTCCGGGACTAGCGGTTCCCCCTACGAGCAGTACTTC. This translates into CSARSGTSGSPYEQYF.

The chain has TRBV6-2 or TRBV6-3 and TRBJ2-1; TRBD2 is a possible D gene (6 bases). Germline loops: CDR1 MNHEY, CDR2 SVGEGT. The CDR3 has 16 amino acids. V shed 5 bases and J shed 9 bases, with 23 bases lying between them. This CDR3 reads CASSKLGTPGRIEQFF. The CDR3 DNA follows: TGTGCCAGCAGTAAGCTCGGGACGCCGGGGAGGATTGAGCAGTTCTTC.

This clonotype has at least ten counts. This chain uses TRBV7-9 with TRBJ2-1; D unresolved. The CDR3 consists of 13 residues. V lost 4 bases to trimming and J lost 7 bases, with 11 bases between them. In germline, CDR1 is SEHNR, CDR2 FQNEAQ (reference sequence). CDR3 loop: CASSYSQPNEQFF. CDR3 nucleotide sequence: TGTGCCAGCAGCTATAGCCAGCCTAATGAGCAGTTCTTC.

This clonotype turned up a few times. The CDR3 sequence is CAISDRENTGELFF. In DNA, the CDR3 is TGTGCCATCAGTGATCGGGAGAACACCGGGGAGCTGTTTTTT. The rearrangement uses TRBV10-3 and TRBJ2-2; D may be TRBD2 (5 bases). This CDR3 contains 14 residues. V shed 3 bases and J shed 1 base, with 6 bases lying between them. The germline CDR1 and CDR2 sequences are ENHRY and SYGVKD.

The chain carries TRBV5-4 and TRBJ2-1, with TRBD2 matching 11 bases. V shed 4 bases, J shed 7 bases, and the junction held 10 bases outside the gene matches. Germline lookup yields CDR1 SGHNT and CDR2 YYREEE (reference sequence). This CDR3 has 16 residues. The CDR3 nucleotides are TGTGCCAGCAGCCGCCTGACTAGCGGGATGGGGAATGAGCAGTTCTTC. Translation: CASSRLTSGMGNEQFF.

There are a few counts of this clonotype. The chain recombines TRBV20-1 with TRBJ2-3, with 9 bases fitting TRBD2. Germline V gene data show CDR1 as DFQATT and CDR2 as SNEGSKA (reference sequence). The CDR3 has 15 amino acids. The V gene end was trimmed by 4 bases and the J gene end by 2 bases; junction bases not matched to a gene: 7. Here the CDR3 DNA reads TGCAGTGCTATCAACCCTAGCGGGAACACAGATACGCAGTATTTT. Its protein is CSAINPSGNTDTQYF.

The V gene is TRBV20-1, the J gene TRBJ1-5, with TRBD1 matching 7 bases. From germline, CDR1 is DFQATT and CDR2 SNEGSKA (reference sequence). The CDR3 contains 12 residues. Trimming cost V 6 bases and J 7 bases; bases outside gene matches: 6. The CDR3 protein is CSANTGDQPQHF. DNA of the CDR3: TGCAGTGCCAACACAGGGGACCAGCCCCAGCATTTT.

This clonotype was counted at least ten times. This chain connects TRBV29-1 to TRBJ2-7; 7 nucleotides line up with TRBD2. The CDR3 runs to 15 residues. Germline trimming cut 4 bases from V and 2 bases from J; bases unmatched to any gene: 11. The V gene's germline CDR1 is SQVTM and CDR2 ANQGSEA. The CDR3 sequence is CSVAGRGGGAYEQYF. In DNA form, the CDR3 reads TGCAGCGTTGCGGGCCGGGGCGGGGGAGCCTACGAGCAGTACTTC.

The chain recombines TRBV29-1 with TRBJ2-1; D might be TRBD2 (5 bases). The CDR3 contains 14 residues. Germline lookup yields CDR1 SQVTM and CDR2 ANQGSEA. The ends were cut back, 4 bases at V and 6 bases at J, with 16 bases in the middle. CDR3 DNA: TGCAGCGTTGTGGGAGCGCGTAGTGGCAATGAGCAGTTCTTC. This sequence encodes CSVVGARSGNEQFF.

In this sample, this clonotype turned up a few times. CDR3 DNA: TGTGCCACCAGCAGAGATCGGAACTACGAGCAGTACTTC. Protein sequence: CATSRDRNYEQYF. This chain uses TRBV15 with TRBJ2-7, with unresolved D. V was pared by 0 bases and J by 3 bases, with 6 bases between. There are 13 residues in the CDR3. Germline CDR1 and CDR2: LNHNV and YYDKDF (reference sequence).

This clonotype was detected only a few times. The V call is TRBV5-8, the J call TRBJ2-7, with D perhaps matching TRBD1 (5 bases). Trimming cost V 6 bases and J 3 bases, with 7 bases left between them. CDR1 is SGHTS, CDR2 YDEGEE, per germline. The CDR3 is 11 amino acids. The DNA of the CDR3 is TGTGCCAGCAATCAGGGCTACGAGCAGTACTTC. Amino acids: CASNQGYEQYF.

This clonotype has a handful of counts. This sequence joins TRBV9 and TRBJ1-3, with 7 positions matching TRBD1. Trimming cost V 2 bases and J 4 bases; bases outside gene matches: 6. Germline CDR1 SGDLS, CDR2 YYNGEE. CDR3 length equals 15 residues. In nucleotides, the CDR3 is TGTGCCAGCAGCGTCAACAGGGGTGGAGGAAACACCATATATTTT. It yields the protein CASSVNRGGGNTIYF.

The sample holds a few counts of this clonotype. The chain combines TRBV3-1 with TRBJ2-7; 9 nucleotides agree with TRBD1. The germline V gene has CDR1 LGHDT and CDR2 YNNKEL (reference sequence). This CDR3 spans 15 amino acids. The V segment lost 7 bases and the J segment 3 bases; nucleotides outside the gene matches: 10. The CDR3 DNA sequence: TGTGCCAGCACCCTAGGACAGGGGCGGCTCTACGAGCAGTACTTC. Protein: CASTLGQGRLYEQYF.

The V gene is TRBV20-1, the J gene TRBJ2-5; the D is unclear. Trimming removed 6 bases at V and 3 bases at J, with 8 bases between. In germline, CDR1 is DFQATT, CDR2 SNEGSKA (reference sequence). The CDR3 contains 11 residues. The CDR3 DNA follows: TGCAGTGCGGGCAACAAAGAGACCCAGTACTTC. This translates into CSAGNKETQYF.

The J gene is TRBJ2-2, the V gene TRBV19; D is unresolved. V lost 6 bases to trimming and J lost 0 bases, with 14 bases between them. In germline, CDR1 is LNHDA, CDR2 SQIVND (reference sequence). CDR3 length: 16 amino acids. This CDR3 is CASRRVHTTNTGELFF. Here the CDR3 DNA reads TGTGCCAGTAGAAGGGTTCATACGACGAACACCGGGGAGCTGTTTTTT.

The chain recombines TRBV7-2 with TRBJ2-4; 7 bases are a match to TRBD1. CDR3 length: 14 residues. Germline V gene lookup returns CDR1 SGHTA and CDR2 FQGNSA. The V gene end was trimmed by 4 bases and the J gene end by 4 bases; junction bases not matched to a gene: 4. The chain's CDR3 is CASSSRDSKNIQYF. The CDR3 DNA reads as TGTGCCAGCAGCTCCCGGGACAGTAAAAACATTCAGTACTTC.

This clonotype was counted at least ten times. V gene TRBV10-2 combines with J gene TRBJ2-3; the D is unclear. This CDR3 comprises 19 residues. V lost 2 bases, J lost 2 bases, and 23 bases lay in between. In germline, CDR1 is WSHSY, CDR2 SAAADI. CDR3 in amino acids: CASSEEDGWSLKTTDTQYF. The CDR3 DNA follows: TGCGCCAGCAGTGAGGAGGATGGGTGGTCCCTCAAGACCACAGATACGCAGTATTTT.

This clonotype has more than one count but fewer than ten. The J gene is TRBJ2-2, the V gene TRBV12-3 or TRBV12-4; 9 positions match TRBD2. This CDR3 spans 19 amino acids. V was clipped by 7 bases and J by 3 bases; unmatched bases: 18. CDR3 DNA sequence: TGTGCCAGCACCCTAATGGGCGGGAGGGGTCGTAATTACACCGGGGAGCTGTTTTTT. Translating it yields CASTLMGGRGRNYTGELFF.

V and J are TRBV28 and TRBJ2-7, with D perhaps given as TRBD1 or TRBD2 (5 bases each). From germline, CDR1 is MDHEN and CDR2 SYDVKM. CDR3 length: 16 residues. V gave up 4 bases and J gave up 0 bases, with 16 bases separating them. The CDR3 nucleotides are TGTGCCAGCAGTTCCGGGACCCAGACCGTCTCCTACGAGCAGTACTTC. This sequence encodes CASSSGTQTVSYEQYF.

This clonotype was detected only a few times. The chain joins TRBV28 to TRBJ2-3, with 12 bases aligning to TRBD2. Germline trimming cut 8 bases from V and 4 bases from J; bases unmatched to any gene: 7. The CDR3 sequence is 15 residues long. Germline V CDR1 and CDR2: MDHEN, SYDVKM. The CDR3 DNA sequence: TGTGCCAGCGGGTGGACTAGCGGGGCCTCAGATACGCAGTATTTT. Its protein is CASGWTSGASDTQYF.